The 13 T cell receptor beta chains presented below share a single source sample, sequenced in a study of beta chain features in type 1 diabetes. As every portion of the isolated RNA was reverse transcribed, the sequencing read expressed TCRB transcripts. Assay used: immunoSEQ multiplex PCR; TCRdb lists only in-frame clones, some missing. The data hold roughly 300,000 clones, with approximately 8.2% observed a single time. Specimen: central memory CD4+ T cells from blood. The receptors originated from a woman aged 18-29 years in good health.

The V gene is TRBV10-3, the J gene TRBJ2-3, with 9 nucleotides matching TRBD1. CDR1 and CDR2 (germline): ENHRY, SYGVKD. Unmatched junction bases numbered 3, after V lost 4 bases and J lost 1 base. The CDR3 runs to 15 residues. The CDR3: CAISGRDRGTDTQYF. The CDR3 nucleotides read TGTGCCATCAGTGGAAGGGACAGGGGCACAGATACGCAGTATTTT.

The chain links TRBV28 to TRBJ1-2; D may be TRBD1 (6 bases). This CDR3 spans 13 amino acids. The ends were cut back, 4 bases at V and 8 bases at J, with 14 bases in the middle. Germline V gives CDR1 MDHEN, CDR2 SYDVKM. DNA for the CDR3: TGTGCCAGCAGTTCCCTTACAGGGATCGGCTACACCTTC. Amino acid sequence: CASSSLTGIGYTF.

This clone has a handful of counts. V gene TRBV5-1 combines with J gene TRBJ2-7; the match to TRBD2 covers 8 bases. Per germline, CDR1 SGHRS and CDR2 YFSETQ. After removal of 1 base from V and 7 bases from J, the junction contained 10 bases not matched to a gene. This CDR3 region has 15 residues. In nucleotides, the CDR3 is TGCGCCAGCAGCTTGAGTGGCGGGAGGACGTCAGAGCAGTACTTC. Encoded protein: CASSLSGGRTSEQYF.

The rearrangement joins TRBV6-5 to TRBJ2-7; no clear D. Trimming shortened V by 0 bases and J by 0 bases, and 12 bases separated the two germline ends. Germline V gene data show CDR1 as MNHEY and CDR2 as SVGAGI. This CDR3 has 16 residues. Here the CDR3 reads CASSYSGWRNSYEQYF. Here the CDR3 DNA reads TGTGCCAGCAGTTACTCTGGGTGGCGGAACTCCTACGAGCAGTACTTC.

V is TRBV15 and J is TRBJ2-2; D remains ambiguous. Germline V gives CDR1 LNHNV, CDR2 YYDKDF (reference sequence). CDR3 size: 14 residues. Deletions cut 0 bases from V and 6 bases from J, with 8 bases between. CDR3 DNA: TGTGCCACCAGCAGAGACAGGATGGCCGGGGAGCTGTTTTTT. Translating gives CATSRDRMAGELFF. Filled out from reference TRBV15 and TRBJ2-2, the complete variable domain reads DAMVIQNPRYQVTQFGKPVTLSCSQTLNHNVMYWYQQKSSQAPKLLFHYYDKDFNNEADTPDNFQSRRPNTSFCFLDIRSPGLGDTAMYLCATSRDRMAGELFFGEGSRLTVL.

This clone was detected only a few times. The chain joins TRBV6-6 to TRBJ2-1; D unclear. The CDR3 is 14 amino acids. V was clipped by 3 bases and J by 9 bases, with 15 bases between them. Germline V gene data show CDR1 as MNHNY and CDR2 as SVGAGI (reference sequence). The CDR3 DNA follows: TGTGCCAGCAGTTATGGAGCTAGTGGATCTGAGCAGTTCTTC. Translating gives CASSYGASGSEQFF.

This clone was detected a few times. The J gene is TRBJ2-3, the V gene TRBV10-3; TRBD2 aligns across 7 bases. The CDR3 is made up of 15 amino acids. Trimming removed 6 bases from V and 2 bases from J; junction bases left unmatched: 8. CDR1 is ENHRY and CDR2 is SYGVKD in the germline V gene. The CDR3 DNA sequence: TGTGCCATCAGGGCTAGCGGAGCAGACACAGATACGCAGTATTTT. It encodes CAIRASGADTDTQYF.

This clone has more than one count but fewer than ten. This chain links TRBV5-1 with TRBJ2-5; TRBD2 matches 12 bases. Germline values: CDR1 SGHRS, CDR2 YFSETQ. V shed 4 bases and J 5 bases; nucleotides not matched to a gene: 15. The CDR3 extends over 18 amino acids. CDR3 region: CASSTGLAGRIYRETQYF. The CDR3 DNA reads TGCGCCAGCAGCACCGGACTAGCGGGGAGGATTTATAGGGAGACCCAGTACTTC.

The chain joins TRBV5-1 to TRBJ2-7; D remains ambiguous. Germline V CDR1 and CDR2: SGHRS, YFSETQ. Trimming removed 2 bases from V and 2 bases from J, with 14 bases in between. This CDR3 comprises 15 residues. The CDR3 region is CASSFLDPVTYEQYF. CDR3 DNA sequence: TGCGCCAGCAGCTTTCTGGATCCGGTTACCTACGAGCAGTACTTC.

This chain uses TRBV7-8 with TRBJ2-3, with 7 bases aligning to TRBD2. The CDR3 has 16 amino acids. V shed 2 bases and J 0 bases; nucleotides not matched to a gene: 5. Germline values: CDR1 SGHVS, CDR2 FQNEAQ. The CDR3 DNA is TGTGCCAGCAGCTTATTGCGGGGGAGTAGCACAGATACGCAGTATTTT. It codes for CASSLLRGSSTDTQYF.

The chain employs TRBV15 and TRBJ2-2; a possible D gene is TRBD2 (5 bases). The CDR3 has 15 residues. The germline gives CDR1 LNHNV, CDR2 YYDKDF (reference sequence). The V end was cut by 0 bases, the J end by 3 bases, with 8 bases between. Written as DNA, the CDR3 is TGTGCCACCAGCAGAGATAGCGCCTACACCGGGGAGCTGTTTTTT. It is translated as CATSRDSAYTGELFF.

In its sample, this clone was seen a few times. The chain combines TRBV7-9 with TRBJ2-2; 12 bases align to TRBD2. The length of the CDR3 is 18 residues. The germline V gene encodes CDR1 SEHNR and CDR2 FQNEAQ (reference sequence). The V segment lost 8 bases and the J segment 4 bases; nucleotides outside the gene matches: 14. DNA for the CDR3: TGTGCCAGCCCACCCCTTCCTCGACTAGCGGGAGTCACCGGGGAGCTGTTTTTT. The encoded protein is CASPPLPRLAGVTGELFF.

This clone was observed a few times. This chain uses TRBV7-9 with TRBJ1-2; D unclear. The germline gives CDR1 SEHNR, CDR2 FQNEAQ (reference sequence). This CDR3 spans 15 amino acids. With 1 base removed from V and 4 bases from J, the gap between germline ends came to 13 bases. CDR3 sequence reads: CASSLEGTAAYGYTF. The CDR3 nucleotides are TGTGCCAGCAGCTTAGAAGGTACAGCTGCCTATGGCTACACCTTC.